Listed below are T cell receptor beta chains from one sample, sequenced in a study of blood T cell repertoires in COVID-19. Sequencing was performed with immunoSEQ multiplex PCR; in TCRdb, only in-frame clones are kept and a portion is missing. The table has under 200,000 clones, approximately 90% seen once. The sequenced sample was peripheral blood. The receptor set was obtained from a man aged 18-30 years with acute or convalescent COVID-19. Both conserved end residues are part of each CDR3. A D gene is named only where the DNA matches it firmly. Clone size is given for some rows only: seen once, a few or many times, or a class if the clone is expanded.

j_call v_call clone_size d_call cdr3_nt cdr3_aa
TRBJ1-1 TRBV19 . . TGTGCCAGTAGTCTAAGCAGGGGAGACACTGAAGCTTTCTTT CASSLSRGDTEAFF
TRBJ1-1 TRBV20-1 . . TGCAGGGGAGCAGGGAACACTGAAGCTTTCTTT CRGAGNTEAFF
TRBJ2-3 TRBV18 . . TGTGCCAGCTCACCACGAGGTACTACCACAGATACGCAGTATTTT CASSPRGTTTDTQYF
TRBJ2-7 TRBV29-1 . TRBD1 TGCAGCGTGACTTCCGGGACAGGGACCTACGAGCAGTACTTC CSVTSGTGTYEQYF
TRBJ2-1 TRBV19 . . TGTGCCAGTAGTATATCCGGGGACAATGAGCAGTTCTTC CASSISGDNEQFF
TRBJ1-5 TRBV5-4 . TRBD1 TGTGCCAGCAGTTTAACAGGGGGCCCCAATCAGCCCCAGCATTTT CASSLTGGPNQPQHF
TRBJ2-7 TRBV6-6 . . TGTGCCAGCAGTTACGGCGGAGCGGGTGGGGAGCAGTACTTC CASSYGGAGGEQYF
TRBJ1-5 TRBV30 . . TGTGCCTGGAATCTTGGGACAATAGGGAATCAGCCCCAGCATTTT CAWNLGTIGNQPQHF
TRBJ2-7 TRBV11-2 . TRBD2 TGTGCCAGCAGCCCCTGGGACTACACCTACGAGCAGTACTTC CASSPWDYTYEQYF
TRBJ1-2 TRBV10-2 . . TGCGCCAGCAGTGAGCCCCGGACAGCGGGAGGAAATGGCTACACCTTC CASSEPRTAGGNGYTF
TRBJ1-5 TRBV6-5 once . TGTGCCAGCAGTAGATCCGGGGGTGGGAATCAGCCCCAGCATTTT CASSRSGGGNQPQHF
TRBJ1-1 TRBV5-1 . TRBD1 TGCGCCAGCAGCGATAAAAGACAGGGAAACACTGAAGCTTTCTTT CASSDKRQGNTEAFF
TRBJ1-5 TRBV6-5 . TRBD1 TGTGCCGTTCACAGGGGGCGGGACAATCAGCCCCAGCATTTT CAVHRGRDNQPQHF
TRBJ1-6 TRBV13 . TRBD1 TGTGCCAGCAGCTTTAGGGGGCCCGGGGCGTCACCCCTCCACTTT CASSFRGPGASPLHF
TRBJ1-2 TRBV30 . . TGTGCCTGGAACTCCGACGGGGGTCGTTTTAACTATGGCTACACCTTC CAWNSDGGRFNYGYTF
TRBJ1-1 TRBV19 . . TGTGCCAGTAGTATAGGGACAGTTCAGAACACTGAAGCTTTCTTT CASSIGTVQNTEAFF
TRBJ2-3 TRBV27 . . TGTGCCAGCAGTTTATCCAGGGTAGAGTCAGATACGCAGTATTTT CASSLSRVESDTQYF
TRBJ1-1 TRBV9 . TRBD1 TGTGCCAGCAGCCCCCGGACAGGACAGAACACTGAAGCTTTCTTT CASSPRTGQNTEAFF
TRBJ1-2 TRBV6-5 . . TGTGCCAGCAGTTACTCCCAGGGCTATGGCTACACCTTC CASSYSQGYGYTF
TRBJ2-5 TRBV4-2 . . TGTGCCAGCAGCCAGGGAGCGACTCCAGAGACCCAGTACTTC CASSQGATPETQYF
TRBJ1-2 TRBV2 . TRBD1 TGTGCCAGCAGGTCGGGACAGAGTTATTATGGCTACACCTTC CASRSGQSYYGYTF
TRBJ2-1 TRBV19 . . TGTGCCAGTACATTCGACAGGAGCTCCTACAATGAGCAGTTCTTC CASTFDRSSYNEQFF
TRBJ2-1 TRBV6-7 . TRBD2 TGTGCCAGCAAAGTTTGCGGGGGGGCCTCAGGCACTGAGCAGTTCTTC CASKVCGGASGTEQFF
TRBJ2-1 TRBV6-1 . . TGTGCCAGCAGTGAAGGGGCGGAGGGCAATGAGCAGTTCTTC CASSEGAEGNEQFF
TRBJ2-2 TRBV9 . TRBD1 TGTGCCAGCAGCGCGGGACAGACGAACACCGGGGAGCTGTTTTTT CASSAGQTNTGELFF
TRBJ2-1 TRBV6-5 . . TGTGCCAGCAGTTCAGGCGGGTCTTACAATGAGCAGTTCTTC CASSSGGSYNEQFF
TRBJ1-5 TRBV27 . . TGTGCCAGCAGTTCGACTCGACAGGTTGAGGGAAATCAGCCCCAGCATTTT CASSSTRQVEGNQPQHF
TRBJ2-5 TRBV7-9 . . TGTGCCAGCAGCCCGGGACTCGCTAAAGAGACCCAGTACTTC CASSPGLAKETQYF
TRBJ2-3 TRBV27 . TRBD2 TGTGCCAGCAGTTCTCTAGCGGGAGGCCCACGGGATACGCAGTATTTT CASSSLAGGPRDTQYF
TRBJ1-2 TRBV2 few . TGTGCCAGCACCGTAATCGGGTATGGCTACACCTTC CASTVIGYGYTF
TRBJ2-1 TRBV25-1 few . TGTGCCAGCACTGACAGGAATATCTACAATGAGCAGTTCTTC CASTDRNIYNEQFF
TRBJ2-3 TRBV9 . . TGTGCCAGCAGCGTAACGGACGGGAAACGTACGCAGTATTTT CASSVTDGKRTQYF
TRBJ2-1 TRBV10-2 . TRBD2 TGCGCCAGCAGTGAGGTTGGACTAGCGGGAGGACGGGAGCAGTTCTTC CASSEVGLAGGREQFF
TRBJ2-7 TRBV5-1 . . TGCGCCAGTTCCCGCGGGGATAGCGGCAGGTCCTACGAGCAGTACTTC CASSRGDSGRSYEQYF
TRBJ1-5 TRBV19 . . TGTGCCAGTACCCCACTAGGCTATAGCAATCAGCCCCAGCATTTT CASTPLGYSNQPQHF
TRBJ2-7 TRBV12-3/TRBV12-4 . . TGTGCCAGCAGTCTCCAGATCTACGAGCAGTACTTC CASSLQIYEQYF
TRBJ1-2 TRBV19 . TRBD1 TGTGCCACGAAAACCGGGACAGGGTGGAGTGGCTACACCTTC CATKTGTGWSGYTF
TRBJ2-7 TRBV11-2 . . TGTGCCAGCAGCTTAGGAAAAGGGGTAACCTCCTACGAGCAGTACTTC CASSLGKGVTSYEQYF
TRBJ1-2 TRBV5-1 . . TGCGCCAGCAGCTTGTTTCAAGGAGAAGAGAATGGCTACACCTTC CASSLFQGEENGYTF
TRBJ2-7 TRBV6-5 . TRBD1 TGTGCCAGCAGTTACTCCGGGACAGGGGAGAGGTACTTC CASSYSGTGERYF
TRBJ1-3 TRBV5-8 . . TGTGCCAGCAGCTTAATGACAGCGAGAGGAAACACCATATATTTT CASSLMTARGNTIYF
TRBJ2-2 TRBV29-1 . . TGCAGCGCAGTGACAGAGAACACCGGGGAGCTGTTTTTT CSAVTENTGELFF
TRBJ2-7 TRBV27 . . TGTGCCAGCAGTTTGGAGGGAGCCGTCTCCTACGAGCAGTACTTC CASSLEGAVSYEQYF